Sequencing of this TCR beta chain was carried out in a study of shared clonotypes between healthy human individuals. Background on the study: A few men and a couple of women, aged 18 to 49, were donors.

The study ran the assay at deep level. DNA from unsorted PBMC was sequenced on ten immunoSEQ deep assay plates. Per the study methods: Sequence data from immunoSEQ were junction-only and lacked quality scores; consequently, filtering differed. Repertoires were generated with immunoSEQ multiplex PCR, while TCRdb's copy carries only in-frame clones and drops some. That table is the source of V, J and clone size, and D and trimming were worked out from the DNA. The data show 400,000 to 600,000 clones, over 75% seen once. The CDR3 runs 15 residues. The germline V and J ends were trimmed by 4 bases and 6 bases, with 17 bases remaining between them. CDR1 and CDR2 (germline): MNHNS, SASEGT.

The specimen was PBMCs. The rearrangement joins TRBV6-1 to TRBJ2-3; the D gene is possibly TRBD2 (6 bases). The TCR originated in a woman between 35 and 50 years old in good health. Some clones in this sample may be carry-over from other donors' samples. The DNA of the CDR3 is TGTGCCAGCAGTGGTCGGGACTGGAGGGTGGATACGCAGTATTTT. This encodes CASSGRDWRVDTQYF.